Presented here are 19 T cell receptor beta chains from one specimen sequenced in a study of cytomegalovirus exposure and HLA in healthy donors. Use of 60 Vbeta and 13 Jbeta primers characterized the PCR. Libraries were prepared by immunoSEQ multiplex PCR; TCRdb keeps only in-frame clonotypes and omits some of them. Altogether some 120,000 clones are present, 55% to 75% being singletons, with the ten largest covering more than 3%. Sequenced sample: PBMCs. These receptors were obtained from a man aged 25-40 years in good health and CMV-seronegative.

V gene TRBV6-4 combines with J gene TRBJ1-1; possibly TRBD1 for D (5 bases). The V end lost 6 bases, the J end lost 3 bases, and 17 bases lay between the germline ends. This CDR3 has 15 residues. CDR1 and CDR2 (germline): MRHNA, SNTAGT. The CDR3 DNA is TGTGCCAGCAGCTCGCAAGCCGGGGGGGACACTGAAGCTTTCTTT. Encoded protein: CASSSQAGGDTEAFF.

This clone was picked up one time. The V call is TRBV18, the J call TRBJ2-1; 7 nucleotides align to TRBD1. This CDR3 region has 15 residues. V was clipped by 5 bases and J by 2 bases; unmatched bases: 6. Germline V gives CDR1 KGHSH, CDR2 LQKENI. CDR3 DNA sequence: TGTGCCAGCTCAGCAGACAGGGCGCCCTACAATGAGCAGTTCTTC. This translates into CASSADRAPYNEQFF.

The chain joins TRBV4-1 to TRBJ2-6; TRBD1 matches 7 bases. Germline loops: CDR1 MGHRA, CDR2 YSYEKL. With 1 base clipped from V and 2 bases from J, the junction kept 20 bases outside the gene matches. The CDR3 has 22 residues. The CDR3 nucleotides are TGCGCCAGCAGCCAAGTTGAGAACACCAGGGGGTCGCAGGTTGCTGGGGCCAACGTCCTGACTTTC. Translated: CASSQVENTRGSQVAGANVLTF.

The V gene is TRBV7-9, the J gene TRBJ2-1, with 9 nucleotides matching TRBD2. Germline V gene lookup returns CDR1 SEHNR and CDR2 FQNEAQ (reference sequence). CDR3 length equals 15 residues. With V trimmed by 2 bases and J by 6 bases, 5 bases remained unmatched. CDR3 residues: CASSLWRGGPNEQFF. DNA of the CDR3: TGTGCCAGCAGCTTATGGCGGGGGGGCCCCAATGAGCAGTTCTTC.

The V call is TRBV5-1, the J call TRBJ2-1; D may be TRBD1 (6 bases). The germline V gene encodes CDR1 SGHRS and CDR2 YFSETQ. The V end was cut by 4 bases, the J end by 12 bases, with 14 bases between. The length of the CDR3 is 12 residues. For the CDR3, the DNA is TGCGCCAGCAGCACCCCGACAGGAATGCAGTTCTTC. Its protein product is CASSTPTGMQFF.

The chain couples TRBV6-1 to TRBJ1-2; D remains ambiguous. V shed 4 bases and J shed 8 bases, with 11 bases lying between them. The CDR3 has 12 residues. CDR1 MNHNS and CDR2 SASEGT come from the germline V gene. CDR3 DNA: TGTGCCAGCAGTGGTCCCGCGCGGGGCTACACCTTC. It yields the protein CASSGPARGYTF.

This clone was recorded a few times. V gene TRBV30 combines with J gene TRBJ2-7; 9 bases line up with TRBD1. Germline V gives CDR1 GTSNPN, CDR2 SVGIG (reference sequence). The trim removed 2 bases at V and 9 bases at J, leaving 14 bases unmatched. The CDR3 loop spans 15 amino acids. The CDR3 region has the DNA TGTGCCTGGAGTACTCAGAGGGGACAGGGCTCCGGGCAGTACTTC. It encodes CAWSTQRGQGSGQYF.

As DNA, the CDR3 is TGTGCCAGCAGTTACGTCCGGCACGGGGAGACCCAGTACTTC. This translates into CASSYVRHGETQYF. This chain connects TRBV6-6 to TRBJ2-5; D gene unclear. The CDR3 contains 14 residues. Per germline, CDR1 MNHNY and CDR2 SVGAGI (reference sequence). V lost 2 bases to trimming and J lost 5 bases, with 12 bases between them.

This chain connects TRBV28 to TRBJ2-7; 9 nucleotides agree with TRBD1. Germline assignment: CDR1 MDHEN and CDR2 SYDVKM. The trim removed 6 bases at V and 1 base at J, leaving 10 bases unmatched. The CDR3 runs to 16 residues. CDR3 region: CASRSRPGTGSYEQYF. For the CDR3, the DNA is TGTGCCAGCAGATCTCGTCCCGGGACAGGGTCCTACGAGCAGTACTTC.

The V and J genes are TRBV7-3 and TRBJ1-1; D is unclear. Germline-derived CDR1 and CDR2 are SGHTA and FQGTGA. The CDR3 totals 13 residues. Trimming took 5 bases from V and 2 from J, leaving 9 bases between them. CDR3 loop: CASSPVSNTEAFF. CDR3 bases: TGTGCCAGCAGCCCCGTGAGTAACACTGAAGCTTTCTTT.

The chain has TRBV19 and TRBJ1-1; 7 nucleotides match TRBD1. CDR1 and CDR2 from the germline V gene are LNHDA and SQIVND (reference sequence). The V gene end was trimmed by 5 bases and the J gene end by 6 bases; junction bases not matched to a gene: 12. This CDR3 is 15 amino acids long. Here the CDR3 DNA reads TGTGCCAGTAGTGTTAGCGAGGGGGCTCAACCTGAAGCTTTCTTT. Protein: CASSVSEGAQPEAFF.

V usage is TRBV5-6 and J usage is TRBJ1-2; 9 positions match TRBD1. Germline assignment: CDR1 SGHDT and CDR2 YYEEEE. The CDR3 consists of 17 residues. V trimming: 0 bases; J trimming: 4 bases; junction bases outside the gene matches: 10. The CDR3 reads CASSLVINRGLGYGYTF. DNA for the CDR3: TGTGCCAGCAGCTTGGTGATTAACAGGGGGCTGGGCTATGGCTACACCTTC.

V and J are TRBV2 and TRBJ2-7; D call uncertain. The CDR3 covers 12 residues. Deletions cut 4 bases from V and 5 bases from J, with 9 bases between. CDR1 and CDR2 from the germline V gene are SNHLY and FYNNEI. CDR3 region: CASSVSRDEQYF. Here the CDR3 DNA reads TGTGCCAGCAGTGTCAGCCGGGACGAGCAGTACTTC.

This chain uses TRBV27 with TRBJ2-2; 15 bases agree with TRBD2. The V gene's germline CDR1 is MNHEY and CDR2 SMNVEV (reference sequence). The V segment lost 4 bases and the J segment 2 bases; nucleotides outside the gene matches: 5. The CDR3 totals 18 residues. CDR3 nucleotides: TGTGCCAGCAGTTCCGGACTAGCGGGGGGGTTAAACACCGGGGAGCTGTTTTTT. Its protein is CASSSGLAGGLNTGELFF.

The chain combines TRBV6-1 with TRBJ1-1; maybe TRBD1 (5 bases). The CDR3 consists of 16 residues. Germline CDR1 is MNHNS and CDR2 is SASEGT. Trimming removed 4 bases at V and 6 bases at J, with 21 bases between. The CDR3 spells CASSASQGQAFPEAFF. In DNA form, the CDR3 reads TGTGCCAGCAGTGCATCTCAGGGCCAGGCTTTCCCTGAAGCTTTCTTT.

This clone has a handful of counts. The V call is TRBV4-3, the J call TRBJ2-2; 8 bases match TRBD1. CDR3 size: 15 residues. The V gene's germline CDR1 is LGHNA and CDR2 YSLEER. V lost 2 bases and J lost 5; bases outside the gene matches: 4. The CDR3 reads CASSQRTGRTGELFF. The CDR3 region has the DNA TGCGCCAGCAGCCAACGGACAGGGCGGACCGGGGAGCTGTTTTTT.

This chain links TRBV19 with TRBJ2-7; D gene unclear. CDR1 is LNHDA and CDR2 is SQIVND in the germline V gene (reference sequence). V lost 4 bases, J lost 2 bases, and 3 bases lay in between. This CDR3 spans 11 amino acids. The CDR3 DNA reads TGTGCCAGTAGTACTACCTACGAGCAGTACTTC. This translates into CASSTTYEQYF.

The CDR3 sequence: CASSLGAFNEQFF. CDR3 DNA sequence: TGTGCCAGCAGCTTGGGAGCGTTCAATGAGCAGTTCTTC. The rearrangement uses TRBV5-4 and TRBJ2-1; D gene ambiguous. V shed 0 bases and J shed 6 bases, with 7 bases lying between them. The germline V gene has CDR1 SGHNT and CDR2 YYREEE (reference sequence). CDR3 length: 13 amino acids.

The chain recombines TRBV18 with TRBJ1-1; D may be TRBD1 (6 bases). The CDR3 spans 15 residues. Germline lookup yields CDR1 KGHSH and CDR2 LQKENI. V lost 3 bases to trimming and J lost 8 bases, with 19 bases between them. CDR3 nucleotide sequence: TGTGCCAGCTCACCGACTGCCGAGGTAACAGGGGAAGCTTTCTTT. Translated, it gives CASSPTAEVTGEAFF.